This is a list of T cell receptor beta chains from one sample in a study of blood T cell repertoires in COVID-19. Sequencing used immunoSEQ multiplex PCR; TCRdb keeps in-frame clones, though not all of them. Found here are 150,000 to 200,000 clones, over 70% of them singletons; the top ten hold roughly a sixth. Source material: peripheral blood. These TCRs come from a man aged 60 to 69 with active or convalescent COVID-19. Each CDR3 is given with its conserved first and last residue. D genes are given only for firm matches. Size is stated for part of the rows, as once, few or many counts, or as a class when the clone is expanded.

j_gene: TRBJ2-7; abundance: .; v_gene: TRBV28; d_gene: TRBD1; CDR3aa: CASNAPGQGAGEQYF; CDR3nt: TGTGCCAGCAACGCACCGGGACAGGGGGCTGGCGAGCAGTACTTC
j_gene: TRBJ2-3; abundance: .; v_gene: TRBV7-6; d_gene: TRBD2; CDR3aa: CASSLVQREFGDTQYF; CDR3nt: TGTGCCAGCAGCTTAGTACAGCGGGAGTTTGGAGATACGCAGTATTTT
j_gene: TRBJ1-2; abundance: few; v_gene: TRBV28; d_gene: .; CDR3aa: CASRGTLDIFYGYTF; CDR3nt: TGTGCCAGCAGGGGGACACTCGACATTTTTTATGGCTACACCTTC
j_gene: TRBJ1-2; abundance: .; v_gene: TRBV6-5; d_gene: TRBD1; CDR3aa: CASSSPRTGSYGYTF; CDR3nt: TGTGCCAGCAGTTCGCCCAGGACAGGATCCTATGGCTACACCTTC
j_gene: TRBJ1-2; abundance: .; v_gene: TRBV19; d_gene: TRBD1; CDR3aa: CASSMTGGVYGYTF; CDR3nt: TGTGCCAGTAGTATGACAGGGGGCGTCTATGGCTACACCTTC
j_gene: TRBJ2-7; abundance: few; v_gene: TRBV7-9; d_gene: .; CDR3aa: CAGGASGNTYEQYF; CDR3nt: TGTGCCGGGGGGGCTAGCGGAAACACCTACGAGCAGTACTTC
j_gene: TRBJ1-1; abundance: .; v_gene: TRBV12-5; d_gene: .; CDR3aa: CASGPPTGSYTEAFF; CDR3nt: TGTGCTAGTGGTCCACCCACGGGGTCCTACACTGAAGCTTTCTTT
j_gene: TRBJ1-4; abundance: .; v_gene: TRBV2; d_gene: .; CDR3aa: CASSAHPDRPQVANEKLFF; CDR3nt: TGTGCCAGCAGTGCCCACCCTGACAGGCCACAGGTGGCTAATGAAAAACTGTTTTTT
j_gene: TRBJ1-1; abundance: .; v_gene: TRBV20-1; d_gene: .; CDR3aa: CSASSGKGVQTLGTEAFF; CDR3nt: TGCAGTGCTAGTTCCGGGAAAGGCGTCCAAACACTGGGCACTGAAGCTTTCTTT
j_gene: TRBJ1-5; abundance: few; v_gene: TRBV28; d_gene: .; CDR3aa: CASSLYGTTGNQPQHF; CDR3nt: TGTGCCAGCAGTTTATACGGTACGACAGGTAATCAGCCCCAGCATTTT
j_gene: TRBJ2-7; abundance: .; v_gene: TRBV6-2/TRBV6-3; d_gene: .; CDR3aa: CASSIYQRGGTAPSYEQYF; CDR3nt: TGTGCCAGCAGTATATACCAGAGAGGCGGGACTGCTCCCTCCTACGAGCAGTACTTC
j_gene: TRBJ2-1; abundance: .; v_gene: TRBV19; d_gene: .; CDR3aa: CASSIQAGVIYNEQFF; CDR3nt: TGTGCCAGTAGTATACAAGCGGGCGTAATATACAATGAGCAGTTCTTC
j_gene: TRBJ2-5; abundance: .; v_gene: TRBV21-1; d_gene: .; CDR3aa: CASSKFAGQYF; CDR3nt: TGTGCCAGCAGCAAATTTGCAGGCCAGTACTTC
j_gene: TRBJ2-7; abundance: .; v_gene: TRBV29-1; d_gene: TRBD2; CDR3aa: CSVEDVLAGAYEQYF; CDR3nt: TGCAGCGTTGAAGATGTCCTAGCGGGAGCCTACGAGCAGTACTTC
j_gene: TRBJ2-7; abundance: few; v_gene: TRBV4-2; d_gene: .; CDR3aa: CASSQAAGQRYSEQYF; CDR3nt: TGTGCCAGCAGCCAAGCGGCAGGACAGCGCTACTCCGAGCAGTACTTC
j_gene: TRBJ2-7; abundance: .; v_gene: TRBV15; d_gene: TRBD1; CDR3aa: CATGTGTSYEQYF; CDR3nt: TGTGCCACAGGGACAGGGACCTCCTACGAGCAGTACTTC
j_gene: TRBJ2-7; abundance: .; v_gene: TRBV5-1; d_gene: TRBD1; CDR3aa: CASRGQGVSEQYF; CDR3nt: TGCGCCAGCCGGGGACAGGGAGTTAGCGAGCAGTACTTC
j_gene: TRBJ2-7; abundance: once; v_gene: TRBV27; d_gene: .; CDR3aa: CASSWDGGMPYEQYF; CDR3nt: TGTGCCAGCAGTTGGGATGGGGGGATGCCCTACGAGCAGTACTTC
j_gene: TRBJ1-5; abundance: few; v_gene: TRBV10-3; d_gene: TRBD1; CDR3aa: CAISERGQNQPQHF; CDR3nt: TGTGCCATCAGTGAGAGGGGACAGAATCAGCCCCAGCATTTT
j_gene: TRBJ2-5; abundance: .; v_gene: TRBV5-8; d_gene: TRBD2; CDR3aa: CASSRGLAEETQYF; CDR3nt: TGTGCCAGCAGCCGGGGACTAGCGGAAGAGACCCAGTACTTC
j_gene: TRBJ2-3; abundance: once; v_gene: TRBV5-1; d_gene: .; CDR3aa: CASSFLGQSSTDTQYF; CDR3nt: TGCGCCAGCAGCTTCCTAGGACAGTCGAGCACAGATACGCAGTATTTT
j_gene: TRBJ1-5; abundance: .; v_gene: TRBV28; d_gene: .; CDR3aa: CASSPPGGLGQPQHF; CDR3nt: TGTGCCAGCAGTCCCCCGGGGGGGCTGGGTCAGCCCCAGCATTTT
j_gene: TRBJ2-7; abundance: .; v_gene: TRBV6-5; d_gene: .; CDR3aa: CASSYSLDLVQKQYF; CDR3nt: TGTGCCAGCAGTTACTCCTTAGACTTAGTACAAAAGCAGTACTTC
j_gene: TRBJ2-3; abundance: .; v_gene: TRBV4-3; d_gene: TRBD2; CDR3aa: CASSQDQASGFLDTQYF; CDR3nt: TGCGCCAGCAGCCAAGATCAGGCTAGCGGGTTTTTAGATACGCAGTATTTT
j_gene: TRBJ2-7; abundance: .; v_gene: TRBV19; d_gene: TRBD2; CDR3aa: CASSPTSGESYEQYF; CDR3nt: TGTGCCAGTAGTCCAACTAGCGGGGAATCCTACGAGCAGTACTTC
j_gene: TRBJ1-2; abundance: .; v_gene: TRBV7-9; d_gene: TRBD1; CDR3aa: CASSSPRGTVPNYGYTF; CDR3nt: TGTGCCAGCAGCTCCCCGAGGGGGACAGTACCTAACTATGGCTACACCTTC
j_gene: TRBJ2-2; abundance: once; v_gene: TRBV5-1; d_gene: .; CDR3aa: CASSLYRSGRELFF; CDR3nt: TGCGCCAGCAGCTTGTACCGTAGCGGCCGGGAGCTGTTTTTT
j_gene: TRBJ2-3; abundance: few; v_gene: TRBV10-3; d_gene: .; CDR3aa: CAISVRGIGTDTQYF; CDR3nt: TGTGCCATCAGTGTACGGGGAATTGGCACAGATACGCAGTATTTT
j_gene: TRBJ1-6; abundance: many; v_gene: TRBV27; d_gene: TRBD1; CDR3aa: CASSLRTGDLSSYNSPLHF; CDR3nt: TGTGCCAGCAGTTTGAGGACAGGGGACTTAAGCTCCTATAATTCACCCCTCCACTTT
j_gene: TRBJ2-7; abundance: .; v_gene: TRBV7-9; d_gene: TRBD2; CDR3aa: CASSDGGGDEQYF; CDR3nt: TGTGCCAGCAGTGACGGGGGAGGGGACGAGCAGTACTTC
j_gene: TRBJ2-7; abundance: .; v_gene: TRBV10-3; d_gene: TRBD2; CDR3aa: CAIKAGGSYEQYF; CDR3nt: TGTGCCATCAAGGCGGGGGGATCCTACGAGCAGTACTTC
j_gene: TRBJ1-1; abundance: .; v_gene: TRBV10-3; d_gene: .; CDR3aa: CAISGNNMNTEAFF; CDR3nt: TGTGCCATCAGTGGAAACAACATGAACACTGAAGCTTTCTTT
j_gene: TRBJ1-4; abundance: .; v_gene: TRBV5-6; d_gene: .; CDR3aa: CASSLDSYSTNEKLFF; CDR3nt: TGTGCCAGCAGCTTGGACAGCTACTCAACTAATGAAAAACTGTTTTTT
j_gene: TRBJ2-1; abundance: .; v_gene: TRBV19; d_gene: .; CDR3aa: CASRRRVRHNEQFF; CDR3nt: TGTGCCAGCAGGAGGCGGGTAAGACACAATGAGCAGTTCTTC
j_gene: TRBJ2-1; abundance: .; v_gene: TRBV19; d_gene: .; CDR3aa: CASRGGRRRNEQFF; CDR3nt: TGTGCCAGTAGGGGGGGACGGCGGCGGAATGAGCAGTTCTTC
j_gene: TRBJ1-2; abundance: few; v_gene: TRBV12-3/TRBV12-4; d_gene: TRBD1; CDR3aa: CASSRQGFGYTF; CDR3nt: TGTGCCAGCAGTCGACAGGGGTTTGGCTACACCTTC
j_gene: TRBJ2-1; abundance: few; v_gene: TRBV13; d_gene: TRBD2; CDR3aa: CASSSSGGGGSRTHNEQFF; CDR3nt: TGTGCCAGCAGCTCCTCGGGAGGGGGGGGGAGTAGGACCCACAATGAGCAGTTCTTC
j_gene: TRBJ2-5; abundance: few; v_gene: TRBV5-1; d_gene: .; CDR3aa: CASSFQGRETQYF; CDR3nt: TGCGCCAGCAGCTTTCAGGGAAGAGAGACCCAGTACTTC
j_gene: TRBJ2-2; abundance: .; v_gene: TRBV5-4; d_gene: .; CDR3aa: CASSSDPQRAGELFF; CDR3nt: TGTGCCAGCAGCTCGGACCCCCAGAGGGCCGGGGAGCTGTTTTTT
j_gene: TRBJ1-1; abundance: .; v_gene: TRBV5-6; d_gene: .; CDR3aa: CASSTTGRHTEAFF; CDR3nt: TGTGCCAGCAGCACAACAGGGAGACACACTGAAGCTTTCTTT
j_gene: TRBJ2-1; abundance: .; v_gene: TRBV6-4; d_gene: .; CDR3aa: CASSSGLYNEQFF; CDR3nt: TGTGCCAGCAGCTCGGGACTCTACAATGAGCAGTTCTTC
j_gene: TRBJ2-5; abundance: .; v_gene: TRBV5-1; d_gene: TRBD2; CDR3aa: CASSDPGRLETQYF; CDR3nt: TGCGCCAGCAGCGACCCCGGGAGGCTGGAGACCCAGTACTTC
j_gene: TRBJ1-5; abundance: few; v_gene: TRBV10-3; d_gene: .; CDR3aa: CAISEYQGTGQPQHF; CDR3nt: TGTGCCATCAGTGAGTACCAGGGGACCGGTCAGCCCCAGCATTTT
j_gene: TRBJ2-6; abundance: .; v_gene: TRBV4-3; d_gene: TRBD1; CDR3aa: CASSQDNRGVGNVLTF; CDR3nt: TGCGCCAGCAGCCAAGACAACAGGGGAGTTGGCAACGTCCTGACTTTC
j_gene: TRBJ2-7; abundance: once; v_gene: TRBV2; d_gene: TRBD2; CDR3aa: CASSVLISGDEQYF; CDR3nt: TGTGCCAGCAGTGTCTTGATTAGCGGGGATGAGCAGTACTTC
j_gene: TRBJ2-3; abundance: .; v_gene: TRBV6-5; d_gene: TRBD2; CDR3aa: CASSYRREGRDTQYF; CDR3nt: TGTGCCAGCAGTTACCGGCGGGAGGGCCGTGATACGCAGTATTTT
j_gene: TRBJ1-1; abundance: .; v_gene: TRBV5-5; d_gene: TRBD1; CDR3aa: CASSLGRTGTVEAFF; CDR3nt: TGTGCCAGCAGCTTGGGCCGCACCGGGACAGTTGAAGCTTTCTTT
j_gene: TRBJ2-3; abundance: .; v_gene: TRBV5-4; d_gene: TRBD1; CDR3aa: CASSQTGVTDTQYF; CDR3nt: TGTGCCAGCAGCCAGACAGGGGTCACAGATACGCAGTATTTT
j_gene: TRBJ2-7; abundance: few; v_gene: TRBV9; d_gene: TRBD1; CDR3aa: CASSPPGGTGGEQYF; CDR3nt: TGTGCCAGCAGCCCCCCAGGGGGGACAGGGGGTGAGCAGTACTTC
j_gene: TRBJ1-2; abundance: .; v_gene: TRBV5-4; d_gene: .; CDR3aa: CASSLAGQPYGYTF; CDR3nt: TGTGCCAGCAGCTTGGCAGGGCAGCCCTATGGCTACACCTTC
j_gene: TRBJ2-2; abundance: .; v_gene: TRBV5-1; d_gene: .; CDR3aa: CASSSNGRRTGELFF; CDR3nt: TGCGCCAGCAGCTCGAACGGGCGGAGGACCGGGGAGCTGTTTTTT
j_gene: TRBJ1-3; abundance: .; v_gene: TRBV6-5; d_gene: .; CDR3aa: CASSYSLLGAIYF; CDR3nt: TGTGCCAGCAGTTACTCACTACTAGGAGCCATATATTTT
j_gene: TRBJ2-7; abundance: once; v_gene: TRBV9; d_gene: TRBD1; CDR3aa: CASSPRDRHYEQYF; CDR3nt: TGTGCCAGCAGCCCTCGGGACAGACACTACGAGCAGTACTTC
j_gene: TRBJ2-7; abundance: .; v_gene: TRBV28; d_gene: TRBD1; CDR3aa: CASRGTGLYEQYF; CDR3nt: TGTGCCAGCAGAGGGACAGGGCTCTACGAGCAGTACTTC
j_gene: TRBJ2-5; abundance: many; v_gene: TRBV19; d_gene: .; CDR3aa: CASSGRAEGKETQYF; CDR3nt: TGTGCCAGTAGTGGTCGCGCGGAGGGCAAAGAGACCCAGTACTTC
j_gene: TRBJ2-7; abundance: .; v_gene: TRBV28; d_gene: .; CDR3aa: CASTGVGGLSYEQYF; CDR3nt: TGTGCCAGCACCGGGGTGGGAGGCCTCTCCTACGAGCAGTACTTC
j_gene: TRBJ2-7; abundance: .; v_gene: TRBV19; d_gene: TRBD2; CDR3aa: CASSIGAGGPYEQYF; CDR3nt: TGTGCCAGTAGTATAGGAGCGGGAGGGCCCTACGAGCAGTACTTC
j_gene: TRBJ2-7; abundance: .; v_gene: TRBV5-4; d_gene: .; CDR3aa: CASSLQGPATYEQYF; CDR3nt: TGTGCCAGCAGCTTGCAGGGTCCAGCCACCTACGAGCAGTACTTC
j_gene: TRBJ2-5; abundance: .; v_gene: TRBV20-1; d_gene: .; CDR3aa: CRTGEKETQYF; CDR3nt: TGCAGGACGGGGGAAAAAGAGACCCAGTACTTC